Here is one T cell receptor (beta chain) with its context. Its specificity is not known. The V end lost 5 bases, the J end lost 0 bases, and 12 bases lay between the germline ends. This CDR3 spans 15 amino acids. Germline-derived CDR1 and CDR2 are SGHAT and FQNNGV. Profiling relied on immunoSEQ multiplex PCR, and the TCRdb table lists in-frame clones only, not all of them. In the table there are 60,000 to 75,000 clones, more than 85% of which are singletons. This sample was included in a study of OX40 agonist ivuxolimab in advanced cancers. Study results and limitations: At doses 0.1 to 3.0 mg/kg, CD4+ and CD8+ clones expanded. Certain nonresponders likewise exhibited a low normalized T-cell clonal expansion.

Here the sequenced sample was CD4+ or CD8+ T cells sorted from blood, taken in a trial of the OX40 agonist ivuxolimab. The receptor was derived from an adult with an advanced solid tumor such as melanoma, head and neck, liver or kidney cancer. The chain has TRBV11-2 and TRBJ2-3; D possibly corresponds to TRBD2 (6 bases). CDR3 sequence reads: CASSPWGGSTDTQYF. Here the CDR3 DNA reads TGTGCCAGCAGCCCGTGGGGAGGTAGCACAGATACGCAGTATTTT.